This T cell receptor beta chain was obtained from a study of CD8 T cells in ankylosing spondylitis. Study observations and caveats: Reportedly, matched ankylosing spondylitis synovial fluid was significantly enriched for disease-linked clones. Seven to nine highly homologous variants formed a TCR beta motif that appeared characteristic of ankylosing spondylitis blood.

The CDR3 consists of 13 residues. Per germline, CDR1 SEHNR and CDR2 FQNEAQ (reference sequence). Trimming took 1 base from V and 7 from J, leaving 10 bases between them. In this sample, this clonotype turned up a few times. What it recognizes is unknown. Quantitative 5'-RACE with molecular barcodes was used to make the TCR beta libraries. TCRdb passed the 5' RACE reads through MiXCR, listing each CDR3 protein once. The table records roughly 180,000 distinct CDR3 sequences, around 13% of them present only once. Source material: blood, either unsorted or a sorted T cell fraction (not recorded which). The rearrangement joins TRBV7-9 to TRBJ2-5; D is unclear. The TCR sequence derives from a male donor with ankylosing spondylitis or in good health (not recorded which). The CDR3 loop is CASSLDPDGTQYF. For the CDR3, the DNA is TGTGCCAGCAGCTTAGATCCGGACGGGACCCAGTACTTC. Filled out from reference TRBV7-9 and TRBJ2-5, the complete variable domain reads DTGVSQNPRHKITKRGQNVTFRCDPISEHNRLYWYRQTLGQGPEFLTYFQNEAQLEKSRLLSDRFSAERPKGSFSTLEIQRTEQGDSAMYLCASSLDPDGTQYFGPGTRLLVL.